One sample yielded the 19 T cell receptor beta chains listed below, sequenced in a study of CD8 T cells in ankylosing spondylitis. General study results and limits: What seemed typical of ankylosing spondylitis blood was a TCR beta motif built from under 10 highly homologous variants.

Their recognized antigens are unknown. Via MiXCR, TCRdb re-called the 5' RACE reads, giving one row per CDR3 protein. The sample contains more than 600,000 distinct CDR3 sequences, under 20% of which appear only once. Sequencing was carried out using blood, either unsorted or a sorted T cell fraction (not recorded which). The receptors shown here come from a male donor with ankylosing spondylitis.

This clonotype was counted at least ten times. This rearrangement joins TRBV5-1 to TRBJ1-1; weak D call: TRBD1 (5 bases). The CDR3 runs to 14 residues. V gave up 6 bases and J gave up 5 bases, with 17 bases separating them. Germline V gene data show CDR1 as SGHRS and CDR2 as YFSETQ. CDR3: CASTQGWGDTEAFF. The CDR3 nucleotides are TGCGCCAGCACTCAAGGTTGGGGGGATACTGAAGCTTTCTTT.

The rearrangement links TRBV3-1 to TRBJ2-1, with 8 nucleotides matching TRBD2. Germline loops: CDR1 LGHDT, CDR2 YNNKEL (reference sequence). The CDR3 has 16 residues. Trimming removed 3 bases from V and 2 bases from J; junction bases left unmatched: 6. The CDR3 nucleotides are TGTGCCAGCAGCCAGACCCTAGCGGGTACCTACAATGAGCAGTTCTTC. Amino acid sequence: CASSQTLAGTYNEQFF.

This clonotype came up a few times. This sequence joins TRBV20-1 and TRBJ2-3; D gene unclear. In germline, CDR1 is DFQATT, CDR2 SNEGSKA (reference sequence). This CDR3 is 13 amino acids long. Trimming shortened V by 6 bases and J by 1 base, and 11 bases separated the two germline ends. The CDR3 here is CSAQELRTDTQYF. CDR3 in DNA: TGCAGTGCCCAAGAGCTCCGCACAGATACGCAGTATTTT.

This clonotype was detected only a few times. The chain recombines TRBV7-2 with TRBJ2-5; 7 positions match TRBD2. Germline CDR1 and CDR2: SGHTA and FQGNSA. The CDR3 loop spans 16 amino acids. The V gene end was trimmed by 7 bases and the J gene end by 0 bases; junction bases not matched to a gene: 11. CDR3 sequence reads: CASTRSSGPYQETQYF. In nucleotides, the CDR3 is TGTGCCAGCACCCGATCTAGCGGACCGTACCAAGAGACCCAGTACTTC.

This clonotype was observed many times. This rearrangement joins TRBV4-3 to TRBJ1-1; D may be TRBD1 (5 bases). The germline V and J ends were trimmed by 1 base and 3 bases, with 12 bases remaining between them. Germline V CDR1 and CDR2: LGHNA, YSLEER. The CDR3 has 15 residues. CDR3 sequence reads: CASSQGIQGDTEAFF. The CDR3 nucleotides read TGCGCCAGCAGCCAAGGGATTCAGGGTGACACTGAAGCTTTCTTT.

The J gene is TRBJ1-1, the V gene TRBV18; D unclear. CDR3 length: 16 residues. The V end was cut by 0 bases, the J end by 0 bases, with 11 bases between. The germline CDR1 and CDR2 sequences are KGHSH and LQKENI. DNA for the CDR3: TGTGCCAGCTCACCACCGGATGGGCCGATGAACACTGAAGCTTTCTTT. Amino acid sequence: CASSPPDGPMNTEAFF.

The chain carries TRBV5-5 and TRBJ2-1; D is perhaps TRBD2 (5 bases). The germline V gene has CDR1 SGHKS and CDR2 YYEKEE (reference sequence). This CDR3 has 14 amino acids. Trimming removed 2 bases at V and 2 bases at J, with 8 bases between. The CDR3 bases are TGTGCCAGCAGCTTACTAGTTACCTACAATGAGCAGTTCTTC. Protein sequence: CASSLLVTYNEQFF. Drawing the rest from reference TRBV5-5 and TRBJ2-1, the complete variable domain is DAGVTQSPTHLIKTRGQQVTLRCSPISGHKSVSWYQQVLGQGPQFIFQYYEKEERGRGNFPDRFSARQFPNYSSELNVNALLLGDSALYLCASSLLVTYNEQFFGPGTRLTVL.

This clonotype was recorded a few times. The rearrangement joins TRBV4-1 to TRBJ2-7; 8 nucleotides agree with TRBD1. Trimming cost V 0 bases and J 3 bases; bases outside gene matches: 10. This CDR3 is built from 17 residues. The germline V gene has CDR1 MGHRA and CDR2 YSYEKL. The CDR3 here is CASSQEGTTGGDYEQYF. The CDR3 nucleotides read TGCGCCAGCAGCCAAGAGGGAACTACAGGGGGTGACTACGAGCAGTACTTC.

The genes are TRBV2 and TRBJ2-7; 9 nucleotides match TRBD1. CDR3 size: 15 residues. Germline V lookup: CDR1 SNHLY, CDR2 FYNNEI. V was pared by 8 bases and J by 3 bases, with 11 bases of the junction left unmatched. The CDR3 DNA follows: TGTGCCAGCCACTTCCGGACAGGGGAGTACTACGAGCAGTACTTC. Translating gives CASHFRTGEYYEQYF.

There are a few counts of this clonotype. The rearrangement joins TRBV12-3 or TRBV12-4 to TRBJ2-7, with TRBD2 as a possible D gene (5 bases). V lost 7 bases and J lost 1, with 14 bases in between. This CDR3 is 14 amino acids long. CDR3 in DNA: TGTGCCAGCACCGATAGCGCTTCATCCTACGAGCAGTACTTC. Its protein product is CASTDSASSYEQYF.

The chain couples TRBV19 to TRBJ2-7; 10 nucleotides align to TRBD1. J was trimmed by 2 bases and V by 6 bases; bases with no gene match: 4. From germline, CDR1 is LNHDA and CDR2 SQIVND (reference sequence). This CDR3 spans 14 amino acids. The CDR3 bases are TGTGCCAGTAGCGGGACAGGGGATCCCTACGAGCAGTACTTC. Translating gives CASSGTGDPYEQYF. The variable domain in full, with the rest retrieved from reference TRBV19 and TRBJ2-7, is DGGITQSPKYLFRKEGQNVTLSCEQNLNHDAMYWYRQDPGQGLRLIYYSQIVNDFQKGDIAEGYSVSREKKESFPLTVTSAQKNPTAFYLCASSGTGDPYEQYFGPGTRLTVT.

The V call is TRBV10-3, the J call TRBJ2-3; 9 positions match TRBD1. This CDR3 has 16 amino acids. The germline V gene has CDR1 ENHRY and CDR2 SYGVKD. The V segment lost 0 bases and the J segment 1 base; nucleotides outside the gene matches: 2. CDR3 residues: CAISESRDRGTDTQYF. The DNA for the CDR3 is TGTGCCATCAGTGAGTCCCGGGACAGGGGCACAGATACGCAGTATTTT.

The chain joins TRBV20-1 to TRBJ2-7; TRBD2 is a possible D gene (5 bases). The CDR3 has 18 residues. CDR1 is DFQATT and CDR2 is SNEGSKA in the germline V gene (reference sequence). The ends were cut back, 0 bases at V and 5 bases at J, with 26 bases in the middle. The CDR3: CSAREIGSGLRGWNEQYF. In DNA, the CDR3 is TGCAGTGCTAGAGAAATCGGGTCAGGTCTTCGGGGTTGGAACGAGCAGTACTTC.

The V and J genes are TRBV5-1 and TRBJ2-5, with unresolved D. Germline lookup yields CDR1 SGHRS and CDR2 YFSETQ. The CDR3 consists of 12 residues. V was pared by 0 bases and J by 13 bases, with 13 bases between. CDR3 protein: CASSLDIKHTYF. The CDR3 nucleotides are TGCGCCAGCAGCTTGGACATAAAACATACGTACTTC.

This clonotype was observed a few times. CDR3 protein: CASSFGVIGAEAFF. CDR3 coding DNA: TGCGCCAGCAGCTTCGGGGTAATTGGGGCTGAAGCTTTCTTT. The chain carries TRBV5-1 and TRBJ1-1; no clear D. V shed 2 bases and J shed 6 bases, with 14 bases lying between them. From germline, CDR1 is SGHRS and CDR2 YFSETQ. The CDR3 totals 14 residues. The entire variable domain, with the rest obtained from reference TRBV5-1 and TRBJ1-1, is as follows: KAGVTQTPRYLIKTRGQQVTLSCSPISGHRSVSWYQQTPGQGLQFLFEYFSETQRNKGNFPGRFSGRQFSNSRSEMNVSTLELGDSALYLCASSFGVIGAEAFFGQGTRLTVV.

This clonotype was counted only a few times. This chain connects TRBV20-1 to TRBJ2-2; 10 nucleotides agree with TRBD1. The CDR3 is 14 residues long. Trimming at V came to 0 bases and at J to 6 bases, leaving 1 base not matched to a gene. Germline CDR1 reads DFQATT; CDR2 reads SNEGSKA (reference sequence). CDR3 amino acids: CSAREGTGAGELFF. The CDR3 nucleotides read TGCAGTGCTAGAGAGGGGACAGGGGCCGGGGAGCTGTTTTTT.

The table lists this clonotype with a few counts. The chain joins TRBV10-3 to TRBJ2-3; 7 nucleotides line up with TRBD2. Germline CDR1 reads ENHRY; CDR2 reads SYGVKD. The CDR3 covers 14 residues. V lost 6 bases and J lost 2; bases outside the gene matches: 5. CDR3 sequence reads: CAIRESGNTDTQYF. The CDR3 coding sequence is TGTGCCATCAGGGAAAGCGGGAACACAGATACGCAGTATTTT.

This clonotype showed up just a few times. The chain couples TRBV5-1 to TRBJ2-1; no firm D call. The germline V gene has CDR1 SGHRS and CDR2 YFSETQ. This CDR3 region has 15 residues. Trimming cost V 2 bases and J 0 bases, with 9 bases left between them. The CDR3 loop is CASSLDPPSYNEQFF. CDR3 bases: TGCGCCAGCAGCTTAGACCCCCCCTCCTACAATGAGCAGTTCTTC.

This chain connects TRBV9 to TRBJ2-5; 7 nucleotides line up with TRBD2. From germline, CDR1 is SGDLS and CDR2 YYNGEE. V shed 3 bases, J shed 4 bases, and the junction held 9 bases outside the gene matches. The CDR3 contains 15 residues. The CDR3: CASSAGLTPRETQYF. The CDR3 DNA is TGTGCCAGCAGCGCGGGACTAACGCCGAGAGAGACCCAGTACTTC.